This T cell receptor beta chain was recovered during a study of identical twins. As regards this clonotype: Its antigen is unknown.

A single record per CDR3 protein comes from TCRdb applying MiXCR to the 5' RACE reads. The sample contains some 900,000 distinct CDR3 sequences, roughly an eighth of which appear only once. Whole-study findings and limits: With abundant cord blood beta clonotypes, insertions were fewer; memory repertoires showed no such pattern. Conclusions leaned on cross-sectional statistical analysis and did not track the same donors over time.

This CDR3 has 16 amino acids. The germline CDR1 and CDR2 sequences are MDHEN and SYDVKM. Germline trimming cut 5 bases from V and 1 base from J; bases unmatched to any gene: 9. This sample was shared with a second study, whose subject was yellow fever vaccine responses in identical twins.

The source material was PBMCs. The sequence came from a woman between 18 and 30 years old in good health. The rearrangement uses TRBV28 and TRBJ2-5; 8 bases line up with TRBD1. The CDR3 region is CASSQYRGSTQETQYF. CDR3 nucleotide sequence: TGTGCCAGCAGTCAATACAGGGGGTCCACCCAAGAGACCCAGTACTTC.